Listed here are 18 T cell receptor beta chains from one sample, sequenced in a study of CXCR3-negative and CXCR3-positive naive CD8 T cells. Carrying UMI labels, the TRB cDNA libraries were prepared through 5' RACE. Following a re-call of the 5' RACE reads, TCRdb has one entry per CDR3 protein and lacks DNA. The specimen's table records over 100,000 distinct CDR3 sequences. The source material was naive CXCR3- CD8+ T cells from blood. Specified subset: CD45RO-CCR7+CD27+CD95- naive CD8+ T cells lacking CXCR3 (TNR3-). The receptors derive from a human donor in good health. Some clones in this sample may be carry-over from other donors' samples.

This rearrangement joins TRBV19 to TRBJ2-7. There are 13 residues in the CDR3. Germline V lookup: CDR1 LNHDA, CDR2 SQIVND (reference sequence). This chain's CDR3 is CASSMVKSDEQYF.

This chain joins TRBV19 and TRBJ1-1. In germline, CDR1 is LNHDA, CDR2 SQIVND (reference sequence). This CDR3 is 14 amino acids long. The CDR3 is CASMGRTRDTEAFF.

The rearrangement links TRBV4-1 to TRBJ1-4; absent DNA, TCRdb's TRBD1 call cannot be checked. The CDR3 consists of 13 residues. Looked up from germline, CDR1 is MGHRA and CDR2 is YSYEKL. CDR3 sequence: CASSQDVVQGLFF.

The chain links TRBV28 to TRBJ2-1; TCRdb calls TRBD1, which cannot be checked without DNA. The CDR3 spans 14 residues. In germline, CDR1 is MDHEN, CDR2 SYDVKM. This chain's CDR3 is CASVTGTPTGEQFF.

This chain links TRBV6-2 or TRBV6-3 with TRBJ1-1; with no DNA, the TCRdb D assignment of TRBD1 cannot be verified. This CDR3 is 13 amino acids long. CDR1 and CDR2 (germline): MNHEY, SVGEGT. This CDR3 is CASSTPPGTEAFF.

This chain joins TRBV11-3 and TRBJ2-1; as DNA is missing, the TRBD1 call by TCRdb cannot be tested. The CDR3 is 15 amino acids. The germline gives CDR1 SGHNT, CDR2 YENEEA. This CDR3 is CASSLSLGEYNEQFF.

The CDR3 protein is CSVEEGTGVPYEQYF. The chain links TRBV29-1 to TRBJ2-7; TCRdb returns TRBD1, unconfirmable since there is no DNA. Per the germline V gene, CDR1 is SQVTM and CDR2 is ANQGSEA. The CDR3 loop spans 15 amino acids.

The gene calls are TRBV20-1 and TRBJ2-4; TCRdb returns TRBD2, unconfirmable since there is no DNA. Germline V CDR1 and CDR2: DFQATT, SNEGSKA (reference sequence). CDR3 size: 16 residues. CDR3 loop: CSASPWDGGIKNIQYF.

This rearrangement joins TRBV4-2 to TRBJ2-3; TCRdb's D gene call, TRBD1, goes unchecked for lack of DNA. The CDR3 length is 18 residues. Per germline, CDR1 LGHNA and CDR2 YNFKEQ. CDR3 residues: CASSQEVTGGAPTDTQYF.

The chain couples TRBV4-2 to TRBJ1-1. The CDR3 covers 16 residues. Germline assignment: CDR1 LGHNA and CDR2 YNFKEQ. This CDR3 reads CASSQERAGLNTEAFF.

The genes are TRBV5-5 and TRBJ2-7. CDR1 and CDR2 (germline): SGHKS, YYEKEE (reference sequence). The CDR3 length is 14 residues. This chain's CDR3 is CASSLAYTTYEQYF.

This chain uses TRBV12-3 or TRBV12-4 with TRBJ2-1. The CDR3 covers 12 residues. The CDR3 is CASSLWVDEQFF.

The rearrangement links TRBV4-3 to TRBJ1-5; the D call from TCRdb, TRBD1, cannot be confirmed without DNA. The CDR3 loop spans 16 amino acids. Germline V gives CDR1 LGHNA, CDR2 YSLEER. CDR3 loop: CASSQDARGWNQPQHF.

This CDR3 is CASTLREIADSTGELFF. The genes are TRBV6-5 and TRBJ2-2; TCRdb lists TRBD2, though no DNA is available to test this call. The CDR3 runs 17 residues. Germline-derived CDR1 and CDR2 are MNHEY and SVGAGI.

The rearrangement links TRBV6-2 or TRBV6-3 to TRBJ1-5. The V gene's germline CDR1 is MNHEY and CDR2 SVGEGT. This CDR3 has 13 amino acids. Here the CDR3 reads CATLGLWDQPQHF.

This rearrangement joins TRBV28 to TRBJ2-4; TCRdb names TRBD2, which stays unverified in the absence of DNA. Germline V gene lookup returns CDR1 MDHEN and CDR2 SYDVKM. The CDR3 is made up of 14 amino acids. The CDR3 loop is CASSWPFGLDIQYF.

This rearrangement joins TRBV19 to TRBJ2-3; TCRdb returns TRBD1, unconfirmable since there is no DNA. This CDR3 has 18 amino acids. Per germline, CDR1 LNHDA and CDR2 SQIVND (reference sequence). The CDR3 region is CASSIDGPGKTGGDTQYF.

The chain links TRBV7-9 to TRBJ2-2. The germline V gene encodes CDR1 SEHNR and CDR2 FQNEAQ (reference sequence). The CDR3 loop spans 14 amino acids. CDR3 sequence: CASSLGSGRGELFF.